This T cell receptor (beta chain) originates from a study of shared clonotypes between healthy human individuals. Regarding this clone: Its antigen is as yet unknown. Other DNA sequences within the sample encode an identical CDR3.

General study points: Estimated richness was generally greater in naive than memory subsets. Lower generation probabilities were found for non-shared clonotypes than for those shared by all four donors.

The deep-level immunoSEQ assay was used. Genomic DNA belonging to each subset was distributed in equal measure over several immunoSEQ plates. Produced via immunoSEQ multiplex PCR; TCRdb's table is partial and in-frame only. The sample records around 2.5 million clones, more than 85% being singletons. This CDR3 comprises 15 residues. Trimming pared 2 bases from V and 2 bases from J, leaving 7 bases between. Germline loops: CDR1 SNHLY, CDR2 FYNNEI. Sequenced input: naive CD4+ T cells from PBMCs. Stated subset: CD45RA+ positively selected. The origin of this receptor is a man in his late teens or twenties in good health. Some clones in this sample may be carry-over from other donors' samples. This chain uses TRBV2 with TRBJ2-6; D gene uncertain. DNA for the CDR3: TGTGCCAGCAGTGAATTGGGCACTGGGGCCAACGTCCTGACTTTC. This gives the protein CASSELGTGANVLTF.